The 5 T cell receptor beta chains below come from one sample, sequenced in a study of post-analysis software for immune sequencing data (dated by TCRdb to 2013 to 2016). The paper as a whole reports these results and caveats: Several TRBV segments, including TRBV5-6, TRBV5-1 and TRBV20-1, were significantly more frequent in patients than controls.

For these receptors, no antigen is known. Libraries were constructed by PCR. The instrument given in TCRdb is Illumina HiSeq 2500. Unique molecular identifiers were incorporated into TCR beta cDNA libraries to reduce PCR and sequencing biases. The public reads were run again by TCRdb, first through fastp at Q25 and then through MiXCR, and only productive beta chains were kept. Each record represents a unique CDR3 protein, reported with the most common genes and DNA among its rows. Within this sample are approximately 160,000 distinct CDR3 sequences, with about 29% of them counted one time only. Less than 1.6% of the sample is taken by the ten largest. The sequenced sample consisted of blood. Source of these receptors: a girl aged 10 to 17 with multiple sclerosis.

The CDR3 region has the DNA TGTGCCAGCAGCTCGGGGCTCCCCGCCGGAGAGACCCAGTACTTC. The encoded protein is CASSSGLPAGETQYF. This chain joins TRBV7-9 and TRBJ2-5, with D perhaps assigned TRBD1 or TRBD2 (5 bases each). Trimming stripped 4 bases from V and 4 bases from J, with 16 bases between. Germline CDR1 reads SEHNR; CDR2 reads FQNEAQ (reference sequence). The CDR3 extends over 15 amino acids.

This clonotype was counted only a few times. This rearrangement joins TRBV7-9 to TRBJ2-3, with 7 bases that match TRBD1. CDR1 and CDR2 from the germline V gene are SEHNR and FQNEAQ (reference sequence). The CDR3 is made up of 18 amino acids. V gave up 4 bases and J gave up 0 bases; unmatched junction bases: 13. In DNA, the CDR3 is TGTGCCAGCAGCTCCTTCGCTGGGGACAGAACTAGCACAGATACGCAGTATTTT. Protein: CASSSFAGDRTSTDTQYF. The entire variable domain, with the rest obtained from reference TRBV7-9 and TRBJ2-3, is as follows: DTGVSQNPRHKITKRGQNVTFRCDPISEHNRLYWYRQTLGQGPEFLTYFQNEAQLEKSRLLSDRFSAERPKGSFSTLEIQRTEQGDSAMYLCASSSFAGDRTSTDTQYFGPGTRLTVL.

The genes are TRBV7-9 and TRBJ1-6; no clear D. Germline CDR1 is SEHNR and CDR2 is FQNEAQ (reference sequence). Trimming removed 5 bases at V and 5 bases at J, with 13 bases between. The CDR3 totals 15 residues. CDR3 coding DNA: TGTGCCAGCAGCCCCCCGGGTCTACATAATTCACCCCTCCACTTT. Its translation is CASSPPGLHNSPLHF.

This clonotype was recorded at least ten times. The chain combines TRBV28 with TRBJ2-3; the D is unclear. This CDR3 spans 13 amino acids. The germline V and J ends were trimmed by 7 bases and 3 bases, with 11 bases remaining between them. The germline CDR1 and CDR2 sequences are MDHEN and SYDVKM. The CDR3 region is CASNPYDTDTQYF. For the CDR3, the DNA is TGTGCCAGCAATCCTTACGATACAGATACGCAGTATTTT.

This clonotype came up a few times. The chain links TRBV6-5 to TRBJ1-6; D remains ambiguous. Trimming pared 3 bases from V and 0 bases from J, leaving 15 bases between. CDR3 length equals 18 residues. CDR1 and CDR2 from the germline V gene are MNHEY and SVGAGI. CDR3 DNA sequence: TGTGCCAGCAGTTATCGGATGGCGGAGGTCTCCTATAATTCACCCCTCCACTTT. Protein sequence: CASSYRMAEVSYNSPLHF.